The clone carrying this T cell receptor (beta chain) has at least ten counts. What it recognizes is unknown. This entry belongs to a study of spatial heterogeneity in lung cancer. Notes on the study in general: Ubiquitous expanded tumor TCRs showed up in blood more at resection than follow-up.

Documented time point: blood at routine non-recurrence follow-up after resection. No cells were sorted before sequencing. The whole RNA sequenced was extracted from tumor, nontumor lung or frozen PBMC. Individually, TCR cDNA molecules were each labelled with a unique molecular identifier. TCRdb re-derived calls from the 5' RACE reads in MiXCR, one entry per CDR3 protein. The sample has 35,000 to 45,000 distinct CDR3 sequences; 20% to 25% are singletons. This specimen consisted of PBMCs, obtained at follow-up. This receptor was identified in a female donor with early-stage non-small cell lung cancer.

CDR3 bases: TGCGCCAGCAGAGACAGTTCCCCTGGGGCCAACGTCCTGACTTTC. Encoded protein: CASRDSSPGANVLTF. The chain combines TRBV10-1 with TRBJ2-6; maybe TRBD1 (5 bases). The V end lost 6 bases, the J end lost 2 bases, and 11 bases lay between the germline ends. Germline lookup yields CDR1 WNHNN and CDR2 SYGVQD (reference sequence). This CDR3 has 15 amino acids.